This TCR beta chain was sequenced in a study of blood T cell repertoires in COVID-19 (dated by TCRdb to about 2020). About the study as a whole: The collaborator samples originated in the United States, Italy and Spain and spanned the acute and convalescent phases of COVID-19. The samples were drawn from the first 160 participants of the ongoing ImmuneRACE study and from roughly 1,300 subjects provided by 6 global collaborators. Subjects who had been exposed to COVID-19, were actively infected with it, or had recovered from it provided the deeply sampled blood TCRbeta repertoires that made up the dataset. Nearly every sample came with metadata listing a de-identified subject ID, COVID-19 status, age in years and sex. A freely available public database, intended as a resource for researchers studying the immune response to SARS-CoV-2, is where the repertoires were released. The material from the prospective study consisted of cDNA or gDNA derived from T cells, B-cell-depleted T cells, or PBMCs. Where available, HLA class I and class II types were obtained from metadata supplied by the sample provider rather than from assay-based typing.

General findings and caveats noted by the study authors: The quantity of clinical and demographic metadata differed by source and by participant and was supplied without curation.

About this clone itself: Its antigen remains unidentified. Base quality data are lacking; no much larger clone is found one base away.

Spanning cysteine to phenylalanine, the CDR3 consists of 14 amino acids. Only the CDR3 DNA stays, 42 bases, in frame from base 1. The germline V gene sets CDR1 to SGHRS and CDR2 to YFSETQ. V sheds 0 bases and J sheds 4 bases, leaving 8 bases between their ends. TCRbeta CDR3 regions were amplified from genomic DNA by means of the immunoSEQ Assay, a bias-controlled multiplex PCR. The authors' pipeline ran thus. The number of nucleated cells in each sample was estimated from the amplification of reference gene primers within the assay. To quantify the absolute abundance of each unique TCRbeta CDR3 rearrangement, sequence reads were collapsed and filtered. For each sample, productive Simpson clonality was calculated by taking the square root of Simpson's diversity index across productive rearrangements. TCRdb limited this immuneACCESS table to in-frame rearrangements with V and J called. A share of clones is missing; checked studies link under half to unresolved V genes, and the rest is unexplained. D and trimming come from the DNA, and the V and J calls and clone size come from that table. Here the sample has about 180,000 clones; 70% to 90% occur a single time. The ten largest clones represent about 4% of the sample.

Each collaborating institution followed its own protocols to collect whole blood in K2EDTA tubes. For TCRbeta analysis, collaborator samples were shipped as frozen whole blood, as isolated PBMCs, or as DNA extracted from either sample type. This clonotype was obtained from a woman aged 25 to 39 with acute or convalescent COVID-19. Source material: peripheral blood. Recombination joined TRBV5-1 with TRBJ2-1, with a tentative D gene TRBD2 over 5 matching bases. The DNA sequence is as follows: TGCGCCAGCAGCTTGGTAGCGAATTACAATGAGCAGTTCTTC. This yields the protein CASSLVANYNEQFF.